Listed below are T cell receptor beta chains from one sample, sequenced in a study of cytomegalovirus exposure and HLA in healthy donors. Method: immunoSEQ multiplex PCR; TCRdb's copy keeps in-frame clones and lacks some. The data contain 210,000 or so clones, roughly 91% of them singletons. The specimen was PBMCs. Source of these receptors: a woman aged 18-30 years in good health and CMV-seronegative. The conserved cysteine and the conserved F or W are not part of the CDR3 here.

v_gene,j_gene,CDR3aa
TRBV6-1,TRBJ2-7,ASREDRVIYEQY
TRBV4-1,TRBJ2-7,ASSQVYSYEQY
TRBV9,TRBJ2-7,ASSALGGAGEQY
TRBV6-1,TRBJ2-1,ASSAGTGDSYNEQF
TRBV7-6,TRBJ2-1,ASSLGAGSSYNEQF
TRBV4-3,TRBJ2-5,ASSPGRRLAEKETQY
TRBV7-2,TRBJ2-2,ASSLGLAGGRELF
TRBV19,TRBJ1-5,ATAVPEEGFNQPQH
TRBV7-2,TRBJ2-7,ASSSERAYEQY
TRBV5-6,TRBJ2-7,ASSLPLAGGTYEQY
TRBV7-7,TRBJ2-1,ASSLEASGYNEQF
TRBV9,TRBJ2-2,ASNKGLAGGLNTGELF
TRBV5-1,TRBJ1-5,ASRLGTGEGQPQH
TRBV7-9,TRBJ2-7,SSSEGQGQNYEQY
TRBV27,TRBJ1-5,ASSSRQENQPQH
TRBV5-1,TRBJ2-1,ASSRTSGTYNEQF
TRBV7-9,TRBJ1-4,ASSDNQVLGANEKLF
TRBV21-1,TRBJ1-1,ASSTVRQGDTEAF
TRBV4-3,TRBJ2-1,ASSQEGVSYNEQF